The clone carrying this T cell receptor beta chain was detected ten times or more. CDR1 and CDR2 from the germline V gene are SGHTA and FQGNSA. The CDR3 loop spans 14 amino acids. V was shortened by 2 bases and J by 8 bases, with 15 bases between the two germline ends. Inclusion characteristics of ophthalmopathy patients comprised a Clinical Activity Score of at least 3, a NOSPECS grade of at least 4, and duration under 3 months. These data belong to a study of T cells in Graves' hyperthyroidism and ophthalmopathy. It was RNA transcripts that yielded the amplified TCR beta CDR3 regions. The study used the HTBI primer set for a first-round RT-PCR of the TCR CDR3. MiXCR, applied by TCRdb to the multiplex PCR reads, yields one record per CDR3 protein. The sample gives 550,000 to 700,000 distinct CDR3 sequences, around 15% of which show up once; roughly 4.3% is in the top ten.

Sequenced input: blood. The source is a middle-aged woman with Graves' ophthalmopathy. The chain couples TRBV7-2 to TRBJ1-2; maybe TRBD1 (6 bases). In nucleotides, the CDR3 is TGTGCCAGCAGCTTATTAGGGCAGGGGCGAGGCTACACCTTC. Amino acids: CASSLLGQGRGYTF.